This is a list of T cell receptor beta chains from one sample in a study of blood T cell repertoires in COVID-19. Clones were sequenced by immunoSEQ multiplex PCR, and TCRdb holds only the in-frame ones, with some missing. The repertoire holds hundreds of thousands of clones, with roughly 90% as singletons. The sequenced material came from peripheral blood. All receptors derive from a young man with COVID-19, enrolled during active disease. Both conserved end residues are part of each CDR3. A D gene is named only where the DNA matches it firmly. Only part of the rows carry a size: once, few, many, or a class if the clone is expanded.

j_call clone_size d_call v_call cdr3_nt cdr3_aa
TRBJ1-2 once NA TRBV23-1 TGCGCCAGCAGTCAATTCGAGCTCTATGGCTACACCTTC CASSQFELYGYTF
TRBJ2-1 NA NA TRBV7-2 TGTGCCAGCAGCCCCAGTCCCGAGGGCAATGAGCAGTTCTTC CASSPSPEGNEQFF
TRBJ1-3 NA NA TRBV12-5 TGTGCTAGTGGTCCAACACCCCTCGGGTTTTCTGGAAACACCATATATTTT CASGPTPLGFSGNTIYF
TRBJ2-2 once NA TRBV11-2 TGTGCCAGCAGCTTCGGGGTGGGGACCGGGGAGCTGTTTTTT CASSFGVGTGELFF
TRBJ2-3 NA TRBD2 TRBV24-1 TGTGCCACCAGTGACCTAGCGGGGTATAGCACAGATACGCAGTATTTT CATSDLAGYSTDTQYF
TRBJ1-3 NA NA TRBV10-3 TGTGCCATCAGTGAAACAGCCTCTGGAAACACCATATATTTT CAISETASGNTIYF
TRBJ2-1 NA TRBD1 TRBV5-1 TGCGCCAGCAGCTTGGCTGGGACAGATTACAATGAGCAGTTCTTC CASSLAGTDYNEQFF
TRBJ1-3 NA NA TRBV2 TGTGCCAGCAGTGTACAGCATCCTGGAAACACCATATATTTT CASSVQHPGNTIYF
TRBJ2-7 NA TRBD1 TRBV11-2 TGTGCCAGCAGATCCGGGACAGGGGGCGAGCAGTACTTC CASRSGTGGEQYF
TRBJ1-1 NA NA TRBV5-1 TGCGCCAGCAGCTTCTCACAGGGCCTCAACACTGAAGCTTTCTTT CASSFSQGLNTEAFF
TRBJ2-5 NA TRBD2 TRBV7-8 TGTGCCAGCAGCCGAATAGCGGGCCGAAGGCAAGAGACCCAGTACTTC CASSRIAGRRQETQYF
TRBJ2-2 NA TRBD1 TRBV27 TGTGCCAGCAGAGGGACAGGGAGCACCGGGGAGCTGTTTTTT CASRGTGSTGELFF
TRBJ2-1 NA TRBD2 TRBV3-1/TRBV3-2 TGTGCCAGCAGCCCGGGACTAGCGGGAGAAACCCCCTACAATGAGCAGTTCTTC CASSPGLAGETPYNEQFF
TRBJ2-7 NA NA TRBV19 TGTGCCAGTAGTTTACGGGACACCTCCTACGAGCAGTACTTC CASSLRDTSYEQYF
TRBJ2-1 once TRBD1 TRBV6-5 TGTGCCAGCAGCCGGACAGGGGGGTACAATGAGCAGTTCTTC CASSRTGGYNEQFF
TRBJ1-6 NA NA TRBV2 TGTGCCAGCAGGGGGGGTTATTCACCCCTCCACTTT CASRGGYSPLHF
TRBJ1-4 NA NA TRBV2 TGTGCCAGCAGTGTTTTGCGAGGTGTCAATGAAAAACTGTTTTTT CASSVLRGVNEKLFF
TRBJ1-4 NA NA TRBV2 TGTGCCAGCAAGGGGACTAATAATGAAAAACTGTTTTTT CASKGTNNEKLFF
TRBJ2-7 NA NA TRBV6-5 TGTGCCAGCAGGGGAACTAGTCCCCCCTACGAGCAGTACTTC CASRGTSPPYEQYF
TRBJ2-7 NA TRBD2 TRBV6-1 TGTGCCAGCAGTGAAGGTAGCGGGGCCTCCTACGAGCAGTACTTC CASSEGSGASYEQYF
TRBJ2-3 NA TRBD1 TRBV24-1 TGTGCCACCCCCGAGCCACTAAGTCGACAGGGAAACTCGAGCACAGATACGCAGTATTTT CATPEPLSRQGNSSTDTQYF
TRBJ1-3 NA TRBD1 TRBV6-5 TGTGCCAGCAGACTAGACAGGGTGTCTGGAAACACCATATATTTT CASRLDRVSGNTIYF
TRBJ1-2 NA NA TRBV12-3/TRBV12-4 TGTGCCAGCAGTTTCGGACAGTCCTATGGCTACACCTTC CASSFGQSYGYTF
TRBJ2-5 NA TRBD1 TRBV19 TGTGCCAGTAGTATAGCCGGACAGGGGAAGACCCAGTACTTC CASSIAGQGKTQYF
TRBJ1-6 NA NA TRBV5-5 TGTGCCAGCAGCTTCTTTCTTCCCTCCTATAATTCACCCCTCCACTTT CASSFFLPSYNSPLHF
TRBJ2-4 NA NA TRBV11-2 TGTGCCAGCAGCTTGGGAGTGACCAAAAACATTCAGTACTTC CASSLGVTKNIQYF
TRBJ1-6 NA NA TRBV7-8 TGTGCCAGCAGCCCCTCACGTATGGCAGGATCACCCCTCCACTTT CASSPSRMAGSPLHF
TRBJ2-1 NA NA TRBV2 TGTGCCAGCAGTTGGGGGCGAACCTACAATGAGCAGTTCTTC CASSWGRTYNEQFF
TRBJ1-6 NA NA TRBV15 TGTGCCACCAGTCGGACAGACCGTTACTCACCCCTCCACTTT CATSRTDRYSPLHF
TRBJ2-1 NA TRBD1 TRBV11-3 TGTGCCAGCAGCTTCAGGGGGCACGGTGAGCAGTTCTTC CASSFRGHGEQFF
TRBJ2-3 NA NA TRBV3-1/TRBV3-2 TGTGCCAGCAGCCAGGTTAGCAAGGAGGCGCAGTATTTT CASSQVSKEAQYF